This entry describes one TCR beta chain. Its antigen is still unknown. The data originate from a study of cytomegalovirus exposure and HLA in healthy donors. PCR was performed using 60 Vbeta and 13 Jbeta primers. Profiled with immunoSEQ multiplex PCR; TCRdb holds only in-frame clones, not every one. The sample carries about 160,000 clones, under 90% recorded once. Broader study findings: The study had only CMV serostatus as immune exposure information. As was reported, the classifier diagnosed cytomegalovirus status with high specificity and sensitivity.

The sample taken for sequencing was PBMCs. The clonotype originates from a man aged 30 to 45 in good health and CMV-seronegative.

The CDR3 DNA reads TGTGCCAGCAGCTTAGGGGAAGGGGTGGCCTACGAGCAGTACTTC. Translation gives CASSLGEGVAYEQYF. The chain has TRBV7-6 and TRBJ2-7; TRBD1 might be the D (5 bases). Germline lookup yields CDR1 SGHVS and CDR2 FNYEAQ. V lost 1 base to trimming and J lost 2 bases, with 12 bases between them. This CDR3 spans 15 amino acids.